What follows is one T cell receptor beta chain and its context. At least ten counts were recorded for this clonotype. This clone's antigen is unknown. Per-nucleotide qualities are absent, and no much larger clonotype sits a single base away. This record comes from a study of chronic HIV infection and antiretroviral therapy (dated by TCRdb to about 2015). V loses 8 bases, J loses 0 bases, and the germline ends lie 10 bases apart. The CDR3 contains 13 residues, cysteine and phenylalanine counted. Solely the CDR3 DNA is kept, with 39 bases framed from the first base. The germline V gene specifies MNHNS as CDR1 and SASEGT as CDR2. The protocol used for the library was 5' RACE. Sequenced on an Illumina MiSeq. Using fastp trimming at Q25 and MiXCR clonotype assembly, TCRdb reanalyzed the public sequencing data and kept in-frame beta chains. Each entry is one CDR3 protein sequence, shown with its most common DNA and genes. The sample has some 37,000 distinct CDR3 sequences on record, approximately 7.4% of them singletons. Approximately 2.6% of the sample is held by the ten biggest clonotypes.

The chain is encoded by TRBV6-1 joined to TRBJ1-1, and perhaps TRBD1 as D gene, on 5 matching bases. The specimen sequenced was peripheral blood. The sequence derives from an adult who had HIV and had not received antiretroviral therapy, or was an uninfected healthy control (not recorded which). Here is the DNA: TGTGCCAGCGCAGGGACGATGAACACTGAAGCTTTCTTT. Its protein is CASAGTMNTEAFF.